The 30 T cell receptor beta chains given below trace back to one sample, sequenced in a study of T cell responses to AZD1222 COVID-19 vaccine. TCRdb's copy holds only in-frame clones and misses some; the assay was immunoSEQ multiplex PCR. Of about 87,000 clones detected, around 89% appear once; the ten largest clones hold over 7.5%. The sample was peripheral blood, taken on day 0 of AZD1222 vaccination. These receptor sequences come from an adult in good health.

The chain uses TRBV4-1 and TRBJ2-7; no definite D call. CDR3 length: 16 amino acids. Germline V gene data show CDR1 as MGHRA and CDR2 as YSYEKL. Trimming removed 3 bases from V and 7 bases from J, with 22 bases in between. The CDR3 is CASSHPRGVLLSEQYF. CDR3 in DNA: TGCGCCAGCAGCCACCCCCGTGGGGTCCTTCTTTCTGAGCAGTACTTC.

CDR3 region: CASRGPGTGDVYTF. The DNA of the CDR3 is TGTGCCAGCAGAGGACCCGGGACAGGGGATGTCTACACCTTC. The chain recombines TRBV2 with TRBJ1-2; 10 bases match TRBD1. The germline V gene encodes CDR1 SNHLY and CDR2 FYNNEI. The CDR3 covers 14 residues. With 6 bases clipped from V and 10 bases from J, the junction kept 11 bases outside the gene matches. Using reference TRBV2 and TRBJ1-2 for the parts outside the CDR3, the full variable domain is EPEVTQTPSHQVTQMGQEVILRCVPISNHLYFYWYRQILGQKVEFLVSFYNNEISEKSEIFDDQFSVERPDGSNFTLKIRSTKLEDSAMYFCASRGPGTGDVYTFGSGTRLTVV.

This clone was seen just once. The CDR3 is CASSYRFPESTDTQYF. CDR3 DNA: TGTGCCAGCAGTTATAGGTTTCCCGAATCGACAGATACGCAGTATTTT. The chain combines TRBV6-2 or TRBV6-3 with TRBJ2-3, with unresolved D. CDR1 is MNHEY and CDR2 is SVGEGT in the germline V gene. The CDR3 totals 16 residues. Trimming cost V 3 bases and J 3 bases, with 16 bases left between them.

The chain carries TRBV10-3 and TRBJ1-1; D is unclear. The germline V gene has CDR1 ENHRY and CDR2 SYGVKD. CDR3 length: 14 residues. Trimming cost V 4 bases and J 0 bases, with 9 bases left between them. The CDR3 region has the DNA TGTGCCATCAGTGGCCCAGACATGAACACTGAAGCTTTCTTT. This translates into CAISGPDMNTEAFF.

J is TRBJ2-3 and V is TRBV6-5, with TRBD2 matching 8 bases. CDR1 MNHEY and CDR2 SVGAGI come from the germline V gene. The CDR3 contains 16 residues. J lost 2 bases, V lost 2 bases, and 6 bases had no gene match. CDR3 loop: CASSYRPSGSTDTQYF. DNA of the CDR3: TGTGCCAGCAGTTACAGGCCTAGCGGGTCCACAGATACGCAGTATTTT.

The chain joins TRBV3-1 (or the pseudogene TRBV3-2) to TRBJ2-3; D gene ambiguous. Germline CDR1 reads LGHDT; CDR2 reads YNNKEL (reference sequence). The CDR3 loop spans 15 amino acids. The V and J ends lost 2 bases and 1 base respectively, with 10 bases between them. CDR3 in DNA: TGTGCCAGCAGCCAAACTGACACCGGCACAGATACGCAGTATTTT. Residues: CASSQTDTGTDTQYF.

This chain links TRBV7-3 with TRBJ1-1; D remains ambiguous. The CDR3 is 15 amino acids. From germline, CDR1 is SGHTA and CDR2 FQGTGA. V shed 2 bases and J shed 0 bases, with 10 bases lying between them. CDR3 residues: CASSLQSGLNTEAFF. The CDR3 DNA reads as TGTGCCAGCAGCTTACAATCCGGACTGAACACTGAAGCTTTCTTT.

This rearrangement joins TRBV7-2 to TRBJ2-5; possible D gene TRBD1, 5 bases. This CDR3 has 13 amino acids. Trimming stripped 5 bases from V and 5 bases from J, with 12 bases between. Germline values: CDR1 SGHTA, CDR2 FQGNSA. Written as DNA, the CDR3 is TGTGCCAGCAGCCTCAGGCAGGGTGAGACCCAGTACTTC. Residues: CASSLRQGETQYF.

The chain couples TRBV6-5 to TRBJ2-7; D is possibly TRBD1 (5 bases). V lost 0 bases, J lost 6 bases, and 15 bases lay in between. CDR1 and CDR2 from the germline V gene are MNHEY and SVGAGI. The CDR3 runs 15 residues. Written as DNA, the CDR3 is TGTGCCAGCAGTTACTCAGGGCAGGGTGGCTTCGAGCAGTACTTC. Its translation: CASSYSGQGGFEQYF.

The chain uses TRBV4-1 and TRBJ1-5; D not resolved. V lost 0 bases and J 3 bases, leaving 12 bases between the germline ends. Looked up from germline, CDR1 is MGHRA and CDR2 is YSYEKL. The CDR3 is 16 residues long. CDR3 bases: TGCGCCAGCAGCCAAGAACGGGCCCTACCCAATCAGCCCCAGCATTTT. Protein sequence: CASSQERALPNQPQHF.

The chain carries TRBV28 and TRBJ1-5; a possible D gene is TRBD1 (6 bases). This CDR3 spans 17 amino acids. The germline gives CDR1 MDHEN, CDR2 SYDVKM. V shed 3 bases and J shed 4 bases, with 19 bases lying between them. CDR3 DNA: TGTGCCAGCAGTTTTGGGGACGAAGGGGGAGGGAATCAGCCCCAGCATTTT. Translation: CASSFGDEGGGNQPQHF.

This chain connects TRBV6-5 to TRBJ1-2; 11 nucleotides agree with TRBD1. This CDR3 contains 13 residues. Germline V CDR1 and CDR2: MNHEY, SVGAGI. Losses at the gene ends were 2 bases for V and 7 bases for J; bases not matched to a gene: 0. CDR3 sequence (DNA): TGTGCCAGCAGTTACGGGACAGGGGGTGGCTACACCTTC. It encodes CASSYGTGGGYTF.

The chain combines TRBV30 with TRBJ1-2; D might be TRBD1 (5 bases). Trimming removed 1 base at V and 3 bases at J, with 9 bases between. From germline, CDR1 is GTSNPN and CDR2 SVGIG (reference sequence). This CDR3 region has 13 residues. CDR3 DNA: TGTGCCTGGAGTGGCAGGGCGGACTATGGCTACACCTTC. It specifies CAWSGRADYGYTF.

CDR3 coding DNA: TGTGCCAGCAGCCGCGGGTGGGTCTACGAGCAGTACTTC. Its translation: CASSRGWVYEQYF. This chain joins TRBV5-8 and TRBJ2-7; D is perhaps TRBD2 (5 bases). Between the trimmed V and J ends, which lost 4 bases and 3 bases, there was a span of 11 bases. Germline values: CDR1 SGHTS, CDR2 YDEGEE. This CDR3 is 13 amino acids long.

The CDR3 nucleotides read TGTGCCAGCAGCGTAGCCCCAACAGGGTATAGCAATCAGCCCCAGCATTTT. Translating gives CASSVAPTGYSNQPQHF. V and J are TRBV4-2 and TRBJ1-5; D perhaps matches TRBD1 (6 bases). Germline-derived CDR1 and CDR2 are LGHNA and YNFKEQ. The CDR3 length is 17 residues. V lost 5 bases and J lost 0, with 17 bases in between.

The chain uses TRBV19 and TRBJ2-3; 7 bases map to TRBD2. Germline CDR1 is LNHDA and CDR2 is SQIVND (reference sequence). There are 17 residues in the CDR3. The V segment lost 3 bases and the J segment 2 bases; nucleotides outside the gene matches: 11. The DNA for the CDR3 is TGTGCCAGTAGTATTGCCGGGGGAGCGGGGTCCACAGATACGCAGTATTTT. Translation gives CASSIAGGAGSTDTQYF.

This clone came up once. This chain links TRBV27 with TRBJ2-2, with D perhaps matching TRBD1 or TRBD2 (5 bases each). The CDR3 runs to 15 residues. Germline CDR1 reads MNHEY; CDR2 reads SMNVEV (reference sequence). Trimming shortened V by 5 bases and J by 3 bases, and 13 bases separated the two germline ends. The CDR3 DNA sequence: TGTGCCAGCAGTACTTCCGGGACCGACACCGGGGAGCTGTTTTTT. Translating it yields CASSTSGTDTGELFF.

J is TRBJ2-3 and V is TRBV6-4, with D hard to call. CDR3 length equals 14 residues. Trimming left V 5 bases short and J 1 base short, with 10 bases between. Germline V gene lookup returns CDR1 MRHNA and CDR2 SNTAGT. For the CDR3, the DNA is TGTGCCAGCAGTTCGGCCCCCGGCACAGATACGCAGTATTTT. This gives the protein CASSSAPGTDTQYF.

The CDR3 DNA reads as TGTGCCAGCAGCCACGGGACTAGCGGTCTCTACGAGCAGTACTTC. Protein sequence: CASSHGTSGLYEQYF. The chain has TRBV7-2 and TRBJ2-7; 11 bases are a match to TRBD2. CDR3 size: 15 residues. Germline-derived CDR1 and CDR2 are SGHTA and FQGNSA. V was clipped by 5 bases and J by 3 bases; unmatched bases: 6.

This chain uses TRBV3-1 (or the pseudogene TRBV3-2) with TRBJ2-7; perhaps D is TRBD1 or TRBD2 (5 bases each). CDR1 is LGHDT, CDR2 YNNKEL, per germline (reference sequence). V was trimmed by 4 bases and J by 0 bases, leaving 13 bases between them. This CDR3 comprises 15 residues. The CDR3 DNA reads TGTGCCAGCAGCCCCTTCGGGACCGCCTCCTACGAGCAGTACTTC. Its protein is CASSPFGTASYEQYF.

The chain employs TRBV29-1 and TRBJ2-7; D ambiguous. The V gene's germline CDR1 is SQVTM and CDR2 ANQGSEA. Trimming stripped 6 bases from V and 2 bases from J, with 8 bases between. The CDR3 is made up of 11 amino acids. The CDR3 is CSVVAAYEQYF. The CDR3 nucleotides read TGCAGCGTCGTGGCCGCCTACGAGCAGTACTTC.

V usage is TRBV5-1 and J usage is TRBJ1-6; no reliable D call. This CDR3 region has 16 residues. Germline V CDR1 and CDR2: SGHRS, YFSETQ. Trimming took 4 bases from V and 3 from J, leaving 14 bases between them. DNA for the CDR3: TGCGCCAGCAGCGCTCAGTCCTTAGGCTATAATTCACCCCTCCACTTT. Translating gives CASSAQSLGYNSPLHF.

The V gene is TRBV7-2, the J gene TRBJ1-3, with D perhaps matching TRBD1 (6 bases). V was shortened by 2 bases and J by 1 base, with 6 bases between the two germline ends. Germline V gene lookup returns CDR1 SGHTA and CDR2 FQGNSA. This CDR3 region has 14 residues. CDR3 loop: CASSLQGSGNTIYF. The CDR3 DNA is TGTGCCAGCAGCTTACAGGGGTCTGGAAACACCATATATTTT.

V gene TRBV30 combines with J gene TRBJ1-6, with a possible D match to TRBD1 (5 bases). Looked up from germline, CDR1 is GTSNPN and CDR2 is SVGIG (reference sequence). V was shortened by 1 base and J by 0 bases, with 7 bases between the two germline ends. This CDR3 has 15 amino acids. This chain's CDR3 is CAWSGGSSYNSPLHF. CDR3 bases: TGTGCCTGGAGTGGGGGCAGCTCCTATAATTCACCCCTCCACTTT.

The chain carries TRBV9 and TRBJ1-1; D ambiguous. V was pared by 1 base and J by 1 base, with 5 bases between. The V gene's germline CDR1 is SGDLS and CDR2 YYNGEE. The CDR3 is made up of 13 amino acids. The CDR3 region has the DNA TGTGCCAGCAGCGTACTGCAGAACACTGAAGCTTTCTTT. Translation: CASSVLQNTEAFF.

V and J are TRBV19 and TRBJ2-5; D may be TRBD2 (5 bases). V gave up 8 bases and J gave up 7 bases, with 20 bases separating them. Germline loops: CDR1 LNHDA, CDR2 SQIVND (reference sequence). The CDR3 is made up of 14 amino acids. The CDR3 DNA reads TGTGCCAGTTTCTTCCTAGGTCCTGGAGGGACCCAGTACTTC. It is translated as CASFFLGPGGTQYF.

This sequence joins TRBV7-9 and TRBJ2-3; D ambiguous. Trimming removed 7 bases from V and 3 bases from J, with 8 bases in between. Looked up from germline, CDR1 is SEHNR and CDR2 is FQNEAQ (reference sequence). This CDR3 comprises 12 residues. The DNA of the CDR3 is TGTGCCAGCAAGTGGGGAACAGATACGCAGTATTTT. This codes for CASKWGTDTQYF.

As DNA, the CDR3 is TGTGCCAGGGGGGTCAGGGAGACAAGTTACGAGCAGTACTTC. Its translation: CARGVRETSYEQYF. This chain joins TRBV6-5 and TRBJ2-7; either TRBD1 or TRBD2 may fit D (5 bases each). V was clipped by 9 bases and J by 4 bases, with 19 bases between them. The CDR3 is 14 amino acids. Per the germline V gene, CDR1 is MNHEY and CDR2 is SVGAGI.

V usage is TRBV12-3 or TRBV12-4 and J usage is TRBJ1-1, with D maybe TRBD1 (6 bases). The CDR3 length is 13 residues. Trimming removed 5 bases from V and 3 bases from J, with 10 bases in between. CDR3 residues: CASSPGGHTEAFF. For the CDR3, the DNA is TGTGCCAGCAGTCCGGGGGGGCACACTGAAGCTTTCTTT.

The rearrangement joins TRBV3-1 (or the pseudogene TRBV3-2) to TRBJ1-2, with 8 positions matching TRBD1. This CDR3 has 17 residues. Germline CDR1 and CDR2: LGHDT and YNNKEL (reference sequence). V was pared by 1 base and J by 5 bases, with 12 bases of the junction left unmatched. CDR3 region: CASSQGFGGTGRYGYTF. Here the CDR3 DNA reads TGTGCCAGCAGCCAAGGATTTGGTGGGACAGGCCGATATGGCTACACCTTC.